The next 10 T cell receptor beta chains were all read from a single sample in a study of blood T cell repertoires in COVID-19. The assay was immunoSEQ multiplex PCR, and TCRdb's table has in-frame clones only and misses some. This sample has about 270,000 clones, with 70% to 90% found just once. The sample was peripheral blood. These receptors were collected from a woman between 65 and 79 years old with acute or convalescent COVID-19.

This clone was recorded once. V usage is TRBV5-1 and J usage is TRBJ2-2; 8 bases are a match to TRBD1. CDR1 and CDR2 (germline): SGHRS, YFSETQ. V was pared by 1 base and J by 6 bases, with 17 bases of the junction left unmatched. The CDR3 runs 19 residues. The CDR3 protein is CASSLRRQGAPRLAGELFF. For the CDR3, the DNA is TGCGCCAGCAGCTTGAGGCGGCAGGGGGCGCCTCGTTTGGCCGGGGAGCTGTTTTTT.

This sequence joins TRBV5-1 and TRBJ2-7; D possibly corresponds to TRBD2 (5 bases). Trimming removed 4 bases from V and 2 bases from J, with 13 bases in between. Germline V gene data show CDR1 as SGHRS and CDR2 as YFSETQ. This CDR3 has 14 residues. CDR3 residues: CASSDAGIPYEQYF. The CDR3, as DNA: TGCGCCAGCAGCGACGCCGGGATTCCCTACGAGCAGTACTTC.

The rearrangement uses TRBV10-3 and TRBJ1-5; D unresolved. Trimming pared 2 bases from V and 7 bases from J, leaving 18 bases between. CDR3 length equals 16 residues. Per germline, CDR1 ENHRY and CDR2 SYGVKD. CDR3 coding DNA: TGTGCCATCAGTGAGGAAGGACTTGTGGGCAGGCAGCCCCAGCATTTT. It yields the protein CAISEEGLVGRQPQHF.

The chain combines TRBV18 with TRBJ2-3, with D tentatively TRBD1 (6 bases). The CDR3 is 16 residues long. CDR1 KGHSH and CDR2 LQKENI come from the germline V gene. Deletions cut 3 bases from V and 1 base from J, with 14 bases between. CDR3 sequence reads: CASSPKQGFGTDTQYF. The CDR3 DNA reads as TGTGCCAGCTCACCGAAACAGGGATTCGGCACAGATACGCAGTATTTT.

This clone was seen a few times. CDR3 coding DNA: TGTGCCAGCAGTCCGATTGACAGGGGGAATCGGTATGGCTACACCTTC. This gives the protein CASSPIDRGNRYGYTF. The genes are TRBV6-2 or TRBV6-3 and TRBJ1-2, with TRBD1 identical over 9 bases. The CDR3 runs to 16 residues. V shed 5 bases and J 5 bases; nucleotides not matched to a gene: 12. Looked up from germline, CDR1 is MNHEY and CDR2 is SVGEGT.

J is TRBJ2-5 and V is TRBV11-3, with 12 bases lining up with TRBD2. Germline-derived CDR1 and CDR2 are SGHNT and YENEEA. This CDR3 region has 16 residues. J lost 5 bases, V lost 1 base, and 5 bases had no gene match. In DNA form, the CDR3 reads TGTGCCAGCAGCTTAGGCCCTCTAGCGGGGGGGGAGACCCAGTACTTC. It specifies CASSLGPLAGGETQYF. Filled out from reference TRBV11-3 and TRBJ2-5, the complete variable domain reads EAGVVQSPRYKIIEKKQPVAFWCNPISGHNTLYWYLQNLGQGPELLIRYENEEAVDDSQLPKDRFSAERLKGVDSTLKIQPAELGDSAVYLCASSLGPLAGGETQYFGPGTRLLVL.

The rearrangement links TRBV2 to TRBJ2-7; no reliable D call. With 6 bases removed from V and 3 bases from J, the gap between germline ends came to 15 bases. In germline, CDR1 is SNHLY, CDR2 FYNNEI. The CDR3 loop spans 14 amino acids. CDR3 bases: TGTGCCAGCAGAGACGGGTCCAATTACTACGAGCAGTACTTC. As protein: CASRDGSNYYEQYF. The variable domain in full, completed from reference TRBV2 and TRBJ2-7, reads EPEVTQTPSHQVTQMGQEVILRCVPISNHLYFYWYRQILGQKVEFLVSFYNNEISEKSEIFDDQFSVERPDGSNFTLKIRSTKLEDSAMYFCASRDGSNYYEQYFGPGTRLTVT.

The gene calls are TRBV6-5 and TRBJ2-1, with 9 bases aligning to TRBD2. The CDR3 extends over 14 amino acids. J was trimmed by 5 bases and V by 8 bases; bases with no gene match: 7. Per germline, CDR1 MNHEY and CDR2 SVGAGI. CDR3 DNA sequence: TGTGCCAGCTTCGGGACTAGCAGTAACAATGAGCAGTTCTTC. This codes for CASFGTSSNNEQFF.

The chain employs TRBV5-6 and TRBJ2-2; D is possibly TRBD2 (6 bases). V gave up 1 base and J gave up 4 bases, with 8 bases separating them. Germline lookup yields CDR1 SGHDT and CDR2 YYEEEE. The CDR3 extends over 14 amino acids. The CDR3 here is CASSLSGGTGELFF. Here the CDR3 DNA reads TGTGCCAGCAGCTTGTCCGGGGGCACCGGGGAGCTGTTTTTT.

The chain is built from TRBV5-1 and TRBJ1-1, with 8 positions matching TRBD1. Germline values: CDR1 SGHRS, CDR2 YFSETQ. With V trimmed by 2 bases and J by 3 bases, 9 bases remained unmatched. The CDR3 consists of 16 residues. DNA of the CDR3: TGCGCCAGCAGCTTTCTGGCGGACAGGGCCCACACTGAAGCTTTCTTT. Protein product: CASSFLADRAHTEAFF. Full variable domain (missing parts from reference TRBV5-1 and TRBJ1-1): KAGVTQTPRYLIKTRGQQVTLSCSPISGHRSVSWYQQTPGQGLQFLFEYFSETQRNKGNFPGRFSGRQFSNSRSEMNVSTLELGDSALYLCASSFLADRAHTEAFFGQGTRLTVV.